This TCR beta chain derives from a study of blood T cell repertoires in COVID-19. The wider study: The cDNA or gDNA used as material had been derived from T cells, B-cell-depleted T cells, or PBMCs.

Method: immunoSEQ multiplex PCR; TCRdb's copy keeps in-frame clones and lacks some. Of approximately 260,000 clones in the sample, just under 90% were seen once. CDR3 length: 15 amino acids. Germline V gene data show CDR1 as SGHNT and CDR2 as YYREEE (reference sequence). V lost 2 bases and J 0 bases, leaving 11 bases between the germline ends. The specimen sequenced was PBMCs or T cells enriched from blood (not recorded which). The gene calls are TRBV5-4 and TRBJ1-1; D not certain. This receptor was identified in a woman aged 55 to 70 who had recovered from COVID-19. The CDR3 reads CASSLPGNMNTEAFF. CDR3 DNA sequence: TGTGCCAGCAGCTTACCGGGGAACATGAACACTGAAGCTTTCTTT.